The 6 T cell receptor beta chains below were found in one sample sequenced in a study of blood T cell repertoires in COVID-19. Sequenced by immunoSEQ multiplex PCR; TCRdb stores in-frame clones only, minus some. The data contain 100,000 to 150,000 clones, around 88% of them singletons. Input material: peripheral blood. These receptors originate from a man between 50 and 59 years old with acute or convalescent COVID-19.

J is TRBJ2-1 and V is TRBV10-2; 8 bases align to TRBD2. CDR3 length: 16 residues. Germline assignment: CDR1 WSHSY and CDR2 SAAADI. V was pared by 5 bases and J by 3 bases, with 9 bases of the junction left unmatched. This CDR3 reads CASSNTPGLDYNEQFF. CDR3 coding DNA: TGCGCCAGCAGTAATACCCCGGGACTAGACTACAATGAGCAGTTCTTC.

This clone came up once. V and J are TRBV5-1 and TRBJ1-1, with D unclear. The CDR3 is made up of 13 amino acids. V was cut by 2 bases and J by 1 base, with 6 bases left in between. The germline V gene has CDR1 SGHRS and CDR2 YFSETQ. The CDR3 spells CASSFAENTEAFF. CDR3 bases: TGCGCCAGCAGCTTCGCAGAGAACACTGAAGCTTTCTTT.

The rearrangement uses TRBV18 and TRBJ2-3; 7 bases match TRBD2. CDR3 length: 16 residues. V was clipped by 3 bases and J by 2 bases; unmatched bases: 8. The germline gives CDR1 KGHSH, CDR2 LQKENI. The CDR3 sequence: CASSPWASGFTDTQYF. CDR3 nucleotide sequence: TGTGCCAGCTCACCTTGGGCTAGCGGATTCACAGATACGCAGTATTTT. The full variable domain, rest sourced from reference TRBV18 and TRBJ2-3, is NAGVMQNPRHLVRRRGQEARLRCSPMKGHSHVYWYRQLPEEGLKFMVYLQKENIIDESGMPKERFSAEFPKEGPSILRIQQVVRGDSAAYFCASSPWASGFTDTQYFGPGTRLTVL.

The chain links TRBV19 to TRBJ2-5, with 16 positions matching TRBD2. Germline V CDR1 and CDR2: LNHDA, SQIVND (reference sequence). V shed 3 bases, J shed 7 bases, and the junction held 5 bases outside the gene matches. CDR3 size: 16 residues. DNA for the CDR3: TGTGCCAGTAGTATCCAGGGACTAGCGGGAGGGGGGACCCAGTACTTC. This translates into CASSIQGLAGGGTQYF.

The genes are TRBV7-2 and TRBJ2-1; tentatively, D is TRBD2 (6 bases). V dropped 1 base and J dropped 0 bases, with 10 bases sitting between them. Germline V CDR1 and CDR2: SGHTA, FQGNSA. The CDR3 runs to 16 residues. In nucleotides, the CDR3 is TGTGCCAGCAGCTTAGGGGCGGGGCTCTCCTACAATGAGCAGTTCTTC. The encoded protein is CASSLGAGLSYNEQFF.

This clone was seen only a few times. The chain has TRBV18 and TRBJ2-5; no firm D call. CDR3 length: 15 residues. Germline values: CDR1 KGHSH, CDR2 LQKENI. V was pared by 0 bases and J by 4 bases, with 12 bases between. The CDR3 DNA is TGTGCCAGCTCACCACCGACGGGTCGCGGAGAGACCCAGTACTTC. It yields the protein CASSPPTGRGETQYF.